The rows below give T cell receptor beta chains drawn from one sample of a study of blood T cell repertoires in COVID-19. This table comes from immunoSEQ multiplex PCR, and its TCRdb copy is limited to in-frame clones, with some not included. The sample includes approximately 290,000 clones, over 75% seen only once; the top ten take around an eighth. The sample was peripheral blood. The origin of the receptors is a woman aged 60-70 years with acute or convalescent COVID-19. Each CDR3 is given with its conserved first and last residue. D genes are given only for firm matches. Part of the rows lack a size; the others show once, few, many or a class for expanded clones.

size	V	D	J	DNA	CDR3
NA	TRBV7-2	TRBD1	TRBJ2-2	TGTGCCAGCAGCTTAGGGACAGGGGCGAGCACCGGGGAGCTGTTTTTT	CASSLGTGASTGELFF
NA	TRBV6-5	NA	TRBJ2-3	TGTGCCAGCAGCCCCGAGTCCGGCACAGATACGCAGTATTTT	CASSPESGTDTQYF
NA	TRBV9	NA	TRBJ2-3	TGTGCCAGCAGCGAATTCGAGCCCCTAAATACGCAGTATTTT	CASSEFEPLNTQYF
NA	TRBV10-3	NA	TRBJ2-1	TGTGCCATCAGTGATACTAGGGAATACAATGAGCAGTTCTTC	CAISDTREYNEQFF
NA	TRBV27	NA	TRBJ2-6	TGTGCCAGCAGGGCTTATGGGGCCAACGTCCTGACTTTC	CASRAYGANVLTF
NA	TRBV30	NA	TRBJ1-6	TGTGCCTGGAGATCAGGGGTATATAATTCACCCCTCCACTTT	CAWRSGVYNSPLHF
NA	TRBV29-1	TRBD1	TRBJ1-1	TGCAGCACCGGACAGGGAGGGACTGAAGCTTTCTTT	CSTGQGGTEAFF
NA	TRBV7-2	TRBD2	TRBJ2-6	TGTGCCAGCGGCCCTGCGGGGGGGGGCGCGTTAGGGGCCAACGTCCTGACTTTC	CASGPAGGGALGANVLTF
NA	TRBV4-3	NA	TRBJ1-5	TGCGCCAGCAGCCCAAACAGGGACAGCAATCAGCCCCAGCATTTT	CASSPNRDSNQPQHF
NA	TRBV30	NA	TRBJ2-7	TGTGCCTGGAGCCTCCCTACCTACGAGCAGTACTTC	CAWSLPTYEQYF
NA	TRBV5-6	TRBD2	TRBJ2-3	TGTGCCAGCAGCAAAGGGACTAGTTCGGATACGCAGTATTTT	CASSKGTSSDTQYF
NA	TRBV5-8	NA	TRBJ2-7	TGTGCCACCCCTCCTGCAGGTTTCCCCTACGAGCAGTACTTC	CATPPAGFPYEQYF
NA	TRBV5-6	TRBD1	TRBJ1-4	TGTGCTTCCGCCGGGACAGCCTCTAATGAAAAACTGTTTTTT	CASAGTASNEKLFF
once	TRBV7-2	NA	TRBJ2-1	TGTGCCAGCAGCCAGGGAAACGAGCAGTTCTTC	CASSQGNEQFF
NA	TRBV4-2	NA	TRBJ1-2	TGTGCCAGCAGCCAAGACCCGGACACGGTCTATGGCTACACCTTC	CASSQDPDTVYGYTF
NA	TRBV3-1/TRBV3-2	TRBD2	TRBJ2-3	TGTGCCAGCAGCCACCCCGGAACTAGCGGGGGCACAGATACGCAGTATTTT	CASSHPGTSGGTDTQYF
NA	TRBV7-9	NA	TRBJ2-7	TGTGCCAGCAGCTTACCGCCCAGCGGGCGACCCTACGAGCAGTACTTC	CASSLPPSGRPYEQYF